This is a list of T cell receptor beta chains from one sample in a study of beta chain features in type 1 diabetes. Some clones are missing from TCRdb's copy, which holds only in-frame ones; the method was immunoSEQ multiplex PCR. The profile covers about 110,000 clones, with 40% appearing a single time and about 0.07% taken by the ten largest. The sequencing input was stem cell memory CD4+ T cells from blood. All receptors derive from a woman between 18 and 29 years old in good health. Each CDR3 is given with its conserved first and last residue. The order of the fields is clone size, D gene, V gene, J gene, CDR3 protein, CDR3 DNA. A D gene is named only where the DNA matches it firmly. Size values are once, few and many counts, or a class for expanded clones, and some rows have none.

few,.,TRBV7-9,TRBJ2-3,CASSVGTLAQYF,TGTGCCAGCAGCGTAGGGACTCTTGCGCAGTATTTT
once,TRBD1,TRBV6-1,TRBJ1-1,CASRNPGTVEAFF,TGTGCCAGCAGAAACCCCGGGACAGTTGAAGCTTTCTTT
.,.,TRBV14,TRBJ2-4,CASSQARTAKYF,TGTGCCAGCAGCCAGGCCCGGACAGCAAAGTACTTC
few,.,TRBV10-3,TRBJ2-7,CAISVQDLYEQYF,TGTGCCATCAGTGTTCAGGATTTGTACGAGCAGTACTTC
.,.,TRBV12-5,TRBJ2-1,CASGFGRGEQFF,TGTGCTAGTGGTTTTGGGAGGGGGGAGCAGTTCTTC
.,.,TRBV28,TRBJ2-7,CASSSQGTLGNEQYF,TGTGCCAGCAGTTCACAGGGTACCTTGGGGAACGAGCAGTACTTC
.,TRBD1,TRBV5-1,TRBJ2-7,CASSRFGQGSEQYF,TGCGCCAGCAGCCGATTTGGACAGGGGAGCGAGCAGTACTTC
.,TRBD2,TRBV9,TRBJ2-7,CASSGGLAGGPVVYEQYF,TGTGCCAGCAGTGGAGGACTAGCGGGAGGTCCCGTTGTCTACGAGCAGTACTTC
.,TRBD1,TRBV28,TRBJ2-7,CASSPTGGRVYEQYF,TGTGCCAGCAGTCCAACAGGGGGAAGGGTCTACGAGCAGTACTTC
.,.,TRBV5-1,TRBJ2-1,CASSSVERNNEQFF,TGCGCCAGCAGCTCGGTTGAGAGGAACAATGAGCAGTTCTTC
.,.,TRBV29-1,TRBJ2-3,CSVDRTADTQYF,TGCAGCGTTGACCGGACAGCAGATACGCAGTATTTT
.,.,TRBV29-1,TRBJ1-5,CSVISGVGNQPQHF,TGCAGCGTTATCAGCGGGGTAGGTAATCAGCCCCAGCATTTT
.,TRBD2,TRBV7-9,TRBJ2-1,CASSLGETSNYNEQFF,TGTGCCAGCAGCTTAGGGGAGACTAGCAACTACAATGAGCAGTTCTTC
.,TRBD2,TRBV2,TRBJ2-1,CASWAGTSGSNEQFF,TGTGCCAGCTGGGCCGGGACTAGCGGGAGTAATGAGCAGTTCTTC
.,.,TRBV4-2,TRBJ2-1,CASSQAPTGNEQFF,TGTGCCAGCAGCCAGGCTCCGACTGGAAATGAGCAGTTCTTC
few,.,TRBV13,TRBJ2-2,CASSFLSTGELFF,TGTGCCAGCAGCTTCCTCTCCACCGGGGAGCTGTTTTTT
.,.,TRBV19,TRBJ1-1,CAVYRSGEAFF,TGTGCCGTTTACAGGAGTGGTGAAGCTTTCTTT
.,.,TRBV9,TRBJ2-7,CASSVMAQSYEQYF,TGTGCCAGCAGCGTAATGGCCCAATCCTACGAGCAGTACTTC
.,TRBD1,TRBV6-5,TRBJ1-3,CASSTDRGAGNTIYF,TGTGCCAGCAGTACCGACAGGGGGGCTGGAAACACCATATATTTT
.,TRBD2,TRBV30,TRBJ2-3,CAWRISGSPIDTQYF,TGTGCCTGGAGGATTAGCGGGAGTCCGATAGATACGCAGTATTTT
.,.,TRBV9,TRBJ2-1,CASSVATALEQFF,TGTGCCAGCAGCGTAGCGACAGCTCTTGAGCAGTTCTTC
.,TRBD2,TRBV6-1,TRBJ2-3,CASQRTRWADTQYF,TGTGCCAGCCAACGGACTAGGTGGGCAGATACGCAGTATTTT
few,.,TRBV28,TRBJ2-5,CASSLYQWETQYF,TGTGCCAGCAGTTTATATCAGTGGGAGACCCAGTACTTC
few,TRBD2,TRBV11-3,TRBJ2-5,CASSPGTSGSGETQYF,TGTGCCAGCAGCCCCGGGACTAGCGGGAGTGGAGAGACCCAGTACTTC
few,TRBD1,TRBV9,TRBJ1-2,CASSVGLKTGGVYYGYTF,TGTGCCAGCAGCGTAGGCCTTAAGACAGGGGGAGTTTACTATGGCTACACCTTC
few,TRBD2,TRBV11-2,TRBJ2-3,CASSFYSGRRGDTQYF,TGTGCCAGCAGCTTTTATAGCGGGAGGAGAGGGGATACGCAGTATTTT
.,TRBD2,TRBV19,TRBJ2-1,CASSTSGSSYNEQFF,TGTGCCAGTAGTACTAGCGGGAGCTCCTACAATGAGCAGTTCTTC
.,TRBD2,TRBV10-3,TRBJ2-1,CAISEELGRILAGPSYNEQFF,TGTGCCATCAGTGAGGAATTGGGGAGGATCCTAGCGGGGCCCTCCTACAATGAGCAGTTCTTC
few,TRBD1,TRBV5-1,TRBJ2-5,CASSLQGVLETQYF,TGCGCCAGCAGCTTGCAGGGGGTACTAGAGACCCAGTACTTC
once,TRBD1,TRBV7-2,TRBJ2-7,CASSPWTGGGYEQYF,TGTGCCAGCAGCCCTTGGACAGGGGGCGGTTACGAGCAGTACTTC
.,.,TRBV5-1,TRBJ1-2,CASSANREAGYTF,TGCGCCAGCAGCGCGAACAGGGAAGCTGGCTACACCTTC
.,.,TRBV7-9,TRBJ2-7,CASSFYVEGEQYF,TGTGCCAGCAGCTTCTACGTGGAGGGGGAGCAGTACTTC
.,TRBD2,TRBV5-4,TRBJ2-2,CASSLGDWREVAGELFF,TGTGCCAGCAGCTTGGGGGACTGGCGGGAGGTGGCCGGGGAGCTGTTTTTT
.,.,TRBV2,TRBJ1-5,CASIDRLSNQPQHF,TGTGCCAGCATCGACAGGCTTAGCAATCAGCCCCAGCATTTT
few,.,TRBV30,TRBJ2-3,CAWSVGEADTQYF,TGTGCCTGGAGTGTAGGGGAGGCAGATACGCAGTATTTT
.,.,TRBV18,TRBJ1-5,CASSSWSSNQPQHF,TGTGCCAGCTCGTCGTGGAGTAGCAATCAGCCCCAGCATTTT
few,.,TRBV28,TRBJ2-6,CASSLWSSSGANVLTF,TGTGCCAGCAGTTTATGGTCCAGCTCTGGGGCCAACGTCCTGACTTTC
.,.,TRBV7-2,TRBJ1-5,CASSSRQYSNQPQHF,TGTGCCAGCAGCTCTCGACAGTATAGCAATCAGCCCCAGCATTTT
.,TRBD2,TRBV4-1,TRBJ2-7,CASSQGVGLAGESEQYF,TGCGCCAGCAGCCAAGGAGTGGGCCTAGCGGGAGAAAGCGAGCAGTACTTC